Listed below are T cell receptor beta chains from one sample, sequenced in a study of cytomegalovirus exposure and HLA in healthy donors. The protocol was immunoSEQ multiplex PCR, while the TCRdb copy is restricted to in-frame clones and leaves out a portion. The sample shows around 200,000 clones, 65% to 85% of them seen only once. The specimen sequenced was PBMCs. These receptors all stem from a woman aged 18-29 years in good health and CMV-seropositive. Each CDR3 is given with its conserved first and last residue. Fields, in order: J gene, clone size, D gene, V gene, CDR3 protein, CDR3 DNA. D genes are given only for firm matches. Size is omitted from some rows. Given values are once, few, many or a class for expanded clones.

TRBJ2-5,.,.,TRBV4-1,CASSQLLRSQETQYF,TGCGCCAGCAGCCAGCTGTTACGCAGCCAAGAGACCCAGTACTTC
TRBJ2-7,.,TRBD2,TRBV6-1,CASSVLSSGGYEQYF,TGTGCCAGCAGTGTGCTGTCTAGCGGGGGGTACGAGCAGTACTTC
TRBJ2-3,.,TRBD2,TRBV9,CASSPFLSGAADTQYF,TGTGCCAGCAGCCCCTTTCTGAGCGGGGCCGCAGATACGCAGTATTTT
TRBJ1-1,few,TRBD1,TRBV4-3,CASSQDAGTGSEAFF,TGCGCCAGCAGCCAAGATGCTGGGACAGGGTCGGAAGCTTTCTTT
TRBJ2-7,.,TRBD1,TRBV7-2,CASSFSGGVGEQYF,TGTGCCAGCAGCTTCTCAGGGGGAGTGGGCGAGCAGTACTTC
TRBJ2-5,.,TRBD2,TRBV25-1,CASSAGGGETQYF,TGTGCCAGCAGTGCGGGGGGGGGAGAGACCCAGTACTTC
TRBJ1-6,.,.,TRBV4-1,CASSQEAGHNSPLHF,TGCGCCAGCAGCCAAGAGGCAGGGCACAATTCACCCCTCCACTTT
TRBJ1-1,once,.,TRBV25-1,CASSDLALNTEAFF,TGTGCCAGCAGTGATCTGGCTCTGAACACTGAAGCTTTCTTT
TRBJ1-3,.,.,TRBV5-6,CASSLSGYHTIYF,TGTGCCAGCAGCTTGTCCGGTTATCACACCATATATTTT
TRBJ1-3,.,.,TRBV5-8,CASSRETHSGNTIYF,TGTGCCAGCAGCCGGGAGACCCACTCTGGAAACACCATATATTTT
TRBJ1-1,.,TRBD1,TRBV7-6,CASSFGFTGGSRNTEAFF,TGTGCCAGCAGCTTCGGTTTCACAGGGGGCTCCCGGAACACTGAAGCTTTCTTT
TRBJ2-5,.,TRBD2,TRBV2,CASEGLAGTQYF,TGTGCCAGCGAGGGGCTAGCGGGGACCCAGTACTTC
TRBJ2-1,.,TRBD2,TRBV5-4,CASTDGGGAYNEQFF,TGTGCCAGCACCGATGGGGGGGGTGCCTACAATGAGCAGTTCTTC
TRBJ1-2,.,.,TRBV29-1,CSVRDMNGYTF,TGCAGCGTACGGGACATGAACGGCTACACCTTC
TRBJ2-1,.,TRBD2,TRBV10-3,CAISSPTSGHEQFF,TGTGCCATCAGTAGCCCGACTAGCGGGCATGAGCAGTTCTTC
TRBJ1-1,.,TRBD1,TRBV6-5,CASSRDSLRAFF,TGTGCCAGCAGTAGGGACAGTCTGAGAGCTTTCTTT
TRBJ1-2,.,.,TRBV2,CASSANWVRGLDGYTF,TGTGCCAGCAGTGCCAACTGGGTCAGGGGCCTAGATGGCTACACCTTC
TRBJ1-2,few,.,TRBV7-2,CASSSPSGFTYGYTF,TGTGCCAGCAGCTCGCCCTCGGGGTTTACTTATGGCTACACCTTC
TRBJ1-1,.,.,TRBV5-1,CASSPAGEAFF,TGCGCCAGCAGCCCGGCAGGGGAAGCTTTCTTT
TRBJ2-1,.,.,TRBV9,CASSVVSGPNEQFF,TGTGCCAGCAGCGTAGTCAGCGGGCCTAATGAGCAGTTCTTC
TRBJ1-5,.,.,TRBV11-2,CASSLDGLLNQPQHF,TGTGCCAGCAGCTTGGACGGACTACTAAATCAGCCCCAGCATTTT
TRBJ1-1,.,TRBD1,TRBV7-9,CASSVQGSNTEAFF,TGTGCCAGCAGCGTACAGGGGTCAAACACTGAAGCTTTCTTT
TRBJ2-1,.,.,TRBV4-2,CASSQDVGTWIEQFF,TGTGCCAGCAGCCAAGATGTAGGGACATGGATTGAGCAGTTCTTC
TRBJ2-1,.,TRBD2,TRBV9,CASQLSGGNNLNEQFF,TGTGCCAGCCAACTTAGCGGGGGGAATAACCTCAATGAGCAGTTCTTC
TRBJ1-2,.,.,TRBV2,CASSADSLINYGYTF,TGTGCCAGCTCGGCGGACAGCTTGATTAACTATGGCTACACCTTC
TRBJ2-2,.,TRBD1,TRBV7-2,CASSLARQGTGELFF,TGTGCCAGCAGCTTAGCGAGACAGGGGACCGGGGAGCTGTTTTTT
TRBJ1-5,few,TRBD1,TRBV10-2,CASSEGTGNQPQHF,TGCGCCAGCAGTGAGGGGACAGGGAATCAGCCCCAGCATTTT
TRBJ2-1,.,TRBD1,TRBV6-5,CASRPGQKYNEQFF,TGTGCCAGCAGACCGGGACAGAAATACAATGAGCAGTTCTTC
TRBJ1-6,.,TRBD1,TRBV5-1,CASSYGTDNSPLHF,TGCGCCAGCAGCTACGGGACAGACAATTCACCCCTCCACTTT
TRBJ2-7,.,.,TRBV5-1,CASSPGQVTDEQYF,TGCGCCAGCAGCCCGGGACAAGTCACGGACGAGCAGTACTTC
TRBJ2-1,.,TRBD2,TRBV9,CASSPRGLATGDEQFF,TGTGCCAGCAGCCCTCGGGGACTAGCGACTGGCGATGAGCAGTTCTTC
TRBJ1-1,.,.,TRBV5-1,CASSEGLRTEAFF,TGCGCCAGCTCCGAGGGACTGCGCACTGAAGCTTTCTTT
TRBJ2-7,.,TRBD1,TRBV14,CASSPYRGSYEQYF,TGTGCCAGCAGCCCATACAGGGGGTCCTACGAGCAGTACTTC
TRBJ1-1,.,.,TRBV5-1,CASSFGGSATEAFF,TGCGCCAGCAGCTTTGGAGGCTCCGCCACTGAAGCTTTCTTT
TRBJ2-1,.,TRBD2,TRBV29-1,CSVGTSGYNEQFF,TGCAGCGTCGGGACTAGCGGATACAATGAGCAGTTCTTC
TRBJ1-1,.,.,TRBV5-6,CASSPDGGNTEAFF,TGTGCCAGCAGCCCCGACGGGGGGAACACTGAAGCTTTCTTT
TRBJ1-1,.,TRBD1,TRBV5-1,CASSRRQGNTEAFF,TGCGCCAGCAGCCGGAGACAGGGGAACACTGAAGCTTTCTTT
TRBJ1-1,.,.,TRBV7-3,CASSPRHPRNTEAFF,TGTGCCAGCAGCCCAAGACACCCCCGGAACACTGAAGCTTTCTTT
TRBJ2-5,.,.,TRBV19,CASSIVSAADQETQYF,TGTGCCAGTAGTATAGTATCGGCGGCGGACCAAGAGACCCAGTACTTC
TRBJ2-7,.,.,TRBV7-8,CASSFGEHYEQYF,TGTGCCAGCAGCTTCGGAGAACACTACGAGCAGTACTTC
TRBJ1-6,few,.,TRBV7-8,CASSPDSQSPLHF,TGTGCCAGCAGCCCGGACAGCCAATCACCCCTCCACTTT
TRBJ1-1,.,.,TRBV18,CASSPQIRTEAFF,TGTGCCAGCTCACCACAAATTCGGACTGAAGCTTTCTTT
TRBJ1-3,once,.,TRBV9,CASSGGSLGGNTIYF,TGTGCCAGCAGCGGCGGGTCTTTGGGAGGAAACACCATATATTTT
TRBJ1-5,once,TRBD1,TRBV5-1,CASSSGTGEEGQPQHF,TGCGCCAGCAGCTCCGGGACAGGGGAAGAGGGCCAGCCCCAGCATTTT
TRBJ1-2,.,.,TRBV12-5,CASGLVNRGYTF,TGTGCTAGTGGTTTGGTTAACAGGGGCTACACCTTC
TRBJ1-2,.,.,TRBV28,CASSLRRGGYTF,TGTGCCAGCAGTTTAAGGAGGGGTGGCTACACCTTC
TRBJ2-1,.,TRBD2,TRBV5-1,CASTSGGSLRNEQFF,TGCGCCAGCACTAGCGGGGGGTCTCTAAGGAATGAGCAGTTCTTC
TRBJ2-7,.,TRBD2,TRBV18,CASSLGRGDYEQYF,TGTGCCAGCTCACTGGGCCGGGGGGACTACGAGCAGTACTTC
TRBJ1-6,.,TRBD1,TRBV6-1,CASSFPTGENSPLHF,TGTGCCAGCAGTTTCCCGACAGGGGAGAATTCACCCCTCCACTTT
TRBJ2-1,few,TRBD1,TRBV9,CASSVSDRGSHEQFF,TGTGCCAGCAGCGTCAGCGACAGGGGGAGCCATGAGCAGTTCTTC
TRBJ2-2,.,.,TRBV4-1,CASSQDLVLAGGNTGELFF,TGCGCCAGCAGCCAAGATCTCGTACTAGCCGGGGGGAACACCGGGGAGCTGTTTTTT
TRBJ2-2,.,.,TRBV4-1,CASSHGVGQNTGELFF,TGCGCCAGCAGCCATGGGGTAGGACAGAACACCGGGGAGCTGTTTTTT
TRBJ1-2,.,TRBD1,TRBV7-9,CASKELDRVRAGYGYTF,TGTGCCAGCAAAGAACTGGACAGGGTACGCGCTGGCTATGGCTACACCTTC
TRBJ2-2,.,TRBD1,TRBV5-1,CASSLDRVTGELFF,TGCGCCAGCAGTCTGGACAGGGTTACCGGGGAGCTGTTTTTT
TRBJ2-7,few,.,TRBV7-2,CASSLELGEQYF,TGTGCCAGCAGCTTAGAACTCGGCGAGCAGTACTTC
TRBJ2-1,.,TRBD2,TRBV19,CASSISGGSYNEQFF,TGTGCCAGTAGTATATCCGGGGGGTCCTACAATGAGCAGTTCTTC
TRBJ2-5,.,.,TRBV19,CASSIGAQGSTQGTQYF,TGTGCCAGTAGTATAGGCGCGCAGGGGAGTACTCAAGGGACCCAGTACTTC